This is a list of T cell receptor beta chains from one sample in a study of blood T cell repertoires in COVID-19. This table comes from immunoSEQ multiplex PCR, and its TCRdb copy is limited to in-frame clones, with some not included. Of approximately 110,000 clones listed, 85% to 90% are singletons. Sequencing input: peripheral blood. All receptors derive from a woman between 45 and 65 years old with active or convalescent COVID-19. Both conserved end residues are part of each CDR3. The D gene is left open where the match is weak. A row's size may be missing; if present it is once, few, many or a size class.

-	TRBV12-3/TRBV12-4	TRBJ1-1	-	CATGISGTEAFF	TGTGCCACCGGGATTTCGGGGACTGAAGCTTTCTTT
-	TRBV28	TRBJ2-7	-	CASSPMGGLYEQYF	TGTGCCAGCAGTCCCATGGGCGGACTCTACGAGCAGTACTTC
-	TRBV7-2	TRBJ1-5	TRBD1	CASSPGTGSHSNQPQHF	TGTGCCAGCAGCCCCGGGACAGGGTCCCATAGCAATCAGCCCCAGCATTTT
-	TRBV12-3/TRBV12-4	TRBJ2-7	-	CASSMELAREQYF	TGTGCCAGCAGTATGGAACTAGCACGGGAGCAGTACTTC
-	TRBV5-1	TRBJ2-7	-	CASSLGLAHSYEQYF	TGCGCCAGCAGCTTGGGGCTAGCGCACTCCTACGAGCAGTACTTC
once	TRBV12-3/TRBV12-4	TRBJ2-7	-	CASSSWSSYEQYF	TGTGCCAGCAGTTCCTGGAGTTCCTACGAGCAGTACTTC
-	TRBV30	TRBJ2-1	TRBD2	CARSSGQVYNEQFF	TGTGCCCGATCTAGCGGACAAGTGTACAATGAGCAGTTCTTC
-	TRBV3-1/TRBV3-2	TRBJ2-7	TRBD2	CASSQTGGYEQYF	TGTGCCAGCAGCCAGACGGGAGGCTACGAGCAGTACTTC
-	TRBV27	TRBJ1-2	TRBD1	CASSLTQGGVDGYTF	TGTGCCAGCAGCCTAACCCAAGGGGGCGTAGATGGCTACACCTTC
-	TRBV28	TRBJ1-1	-	CASSFRRRDTEAFF	TGTGCCAGCAGTTTCCGTAGACGGGACACTGAAGCTTTCTTT
-	TRBV20-1	TRBJ1-2	-	CSASLYGYTF	TGCAGTGCTAGTCTCTATGGCTACACCTTC
-	TRBV7-9	TRBJ2-1	-	CASSSAGLSVGSSYNEQFF	TGTGCCAGCAGCTCCGCGGGACTCTCGGTGGGAAGCTCCTACAATGAGCAGTTCTTC
-	TRBV18	TRBJ1-6	-	CASSTGNAGSPLHF	TGTGCCAGCTCAACAGGGAACGCAGGTTCACCCCTCCACTTT